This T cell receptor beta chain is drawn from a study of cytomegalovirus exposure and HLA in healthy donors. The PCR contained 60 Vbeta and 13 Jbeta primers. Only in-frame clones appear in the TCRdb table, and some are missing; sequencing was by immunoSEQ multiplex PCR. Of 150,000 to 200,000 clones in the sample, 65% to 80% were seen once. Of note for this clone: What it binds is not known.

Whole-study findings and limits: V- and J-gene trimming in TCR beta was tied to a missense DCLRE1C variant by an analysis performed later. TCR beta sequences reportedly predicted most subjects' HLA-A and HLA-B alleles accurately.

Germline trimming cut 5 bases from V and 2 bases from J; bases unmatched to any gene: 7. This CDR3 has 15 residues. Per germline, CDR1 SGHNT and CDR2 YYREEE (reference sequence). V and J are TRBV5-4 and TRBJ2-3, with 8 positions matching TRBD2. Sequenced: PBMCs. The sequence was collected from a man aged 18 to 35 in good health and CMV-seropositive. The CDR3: CASSPSGRDTDTQYF. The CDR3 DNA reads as TGTGCCAGCAGTCCGAGCGGGAGAGACACAGATACGCAGTATTTT.